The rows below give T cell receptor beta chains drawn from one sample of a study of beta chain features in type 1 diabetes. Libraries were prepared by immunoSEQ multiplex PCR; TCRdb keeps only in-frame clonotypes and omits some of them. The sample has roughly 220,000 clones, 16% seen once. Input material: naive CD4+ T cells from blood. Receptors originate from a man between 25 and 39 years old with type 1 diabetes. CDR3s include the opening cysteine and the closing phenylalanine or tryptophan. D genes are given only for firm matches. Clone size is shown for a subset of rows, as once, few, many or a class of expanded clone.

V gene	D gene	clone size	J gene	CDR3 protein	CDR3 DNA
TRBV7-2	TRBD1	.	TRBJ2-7	CASGTGLYEQYF	TGTGCCTCCGGGACAGGGCTCTACGAGCAGTACTTC
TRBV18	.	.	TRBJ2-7	CASSPQTGEQYF	TGTGCCAGCTCACCACAAACAGGGGAGCAGTACTTC
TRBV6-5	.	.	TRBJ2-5	CASSYSGNQETQYF	TGTGCCAGCAGTTACTCGGGCAACCAAGAGACCCAGTACTTC
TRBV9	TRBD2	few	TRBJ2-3	CASSRVGLAERIGDTQYF	TGTGCCAGCAGCCGGGTGGGACTAGCGGAACGTATTGGAGATACGCAGTATTTT
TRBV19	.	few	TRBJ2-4	CASSTSLGIQYF	TGTGCCAGTAGTACGTCCTTGGGTATTCAGTACTTC
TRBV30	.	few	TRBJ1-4	CAWSAQGGKKLFF	TGTGCCTGGAGTGCACAGGGCGGAAAAAAACTGTTTTTT
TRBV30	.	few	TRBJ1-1	CAWSVMGMNTEAFF	TGTGCCTGGAGTGTAATGGGAATGAACACTGAAGCTTTCTTT
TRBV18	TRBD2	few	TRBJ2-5	CASSRTSEGETQYF	TGTGCCAGCTCTCGGACTAGCGAAGGGGAGACCCAGTACTTC
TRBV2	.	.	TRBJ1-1	CASSPTGIGAFF	TGTGCCAGCAGTCCAACAGGGATAGGAGCTTTCTTT
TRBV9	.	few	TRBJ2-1	CASSVARYNEQFF	TGTGCCAGCAGCGTAGCTCGATACAATGAGCAGTTCTTC
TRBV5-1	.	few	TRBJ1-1	CASSLAGIGNTEAFF	TGCGCCAGCAGCTTGGCAGGGATTGGGAACACTGAAGCTTTCTTT
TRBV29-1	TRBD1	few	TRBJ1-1	CSGGQGALNTEAFF	TGCAGCGGTGGACAGGGGGCCCTGAACACTGAAGCTTTCTTT
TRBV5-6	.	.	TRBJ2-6	CASSPTGFGANVLTF	TGTGCCAGCAGCCCGACGGGCTTCGGGGCCAACGTCCTGACTTTC
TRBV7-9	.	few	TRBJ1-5	CASSLANSNQPQHF	TGTGCCAGCAGCTTAGCAAATAGCAATCAGCCCCAGCATTTT
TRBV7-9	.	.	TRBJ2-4	CASSPQGAKNIQYF	TGTGCCAGCAGCCCGCAGGGGGCCAAAAACATTCAGTACTTC